Following are 26 T cell receptor beta chains from one sample sequenced in a study of human T cells and chemical hapten exposure. TCRdb itself ran the RACE reads through MiXCR, one entry per CDR3 protein. The sample has roughly 40,000 distinct CDR3 sequences; around 12% are singletons. The time point was: pre-sensitization, week 0. Treatment denoted: therapeutic diphenylcyclopropenone sensitization with weekly scalp DPC. This sample comprised whole blood, obtained in connection with sensitization to the hapten diphenylcyclopropenone (DPC). The receptors were gathered from a woman aged 25 to 39 with alopecia areata. Some clones in this sample may be carry-over from other donors' samples.

This clonotype was seen ten or more times. This chain connects TRBV27 to TRBJ1-5; perhaps TRBD1 as D (5 bases). Trimming stripped 5 bases from V and 5 bases from J, with 10 bases between. Looked up from germline, CDR1 is MNHEY and CDR2 is SMNVEV (reference sequence). The CDR3 is made up of 13 amino acids. The CDR3 reads CASSRQPDQPQHF. CDR3 nucleotides: TGTGCCAGCAGTCGACAGCCGGATCAGCCCCAGCATTTT.

This clonotype has a count of ten or more. The V gene is TRBV5-1, the J gene TRBJ2-2; D unresolved. Deletions cut 1 base from V and 5 bases from J, with 6 bases between. Germline loops: CDR1 SGHRS, CDR2 YFSETQ. This CDR3 region has 13 residues. The CDR3 coding sequence is TGCGCCAGCAGCTTGATGGTAACCGGGGAGCTGTTTTTT. This encodes CASSLMVTGELFF.

V gene TRBV7-9 combines with J gene TRBJ2-3, with 8 bases identical to TRBD2. J lost 4 bases, V lost 5 bases, and 14 bases had no gene match. The length of the CDR3 is 17 residues. Germline loops: CDR1 SEHNR, CDR2 FQNEAQ (reference sequence). The CDR3 loop reads CASSLGLAGGRSDTQYF. Written as DNA, the CDR3 is TGTGCCAGCAGCCTCGGGCTGGCGGGAGGAAGGTCAGATACGCAGTATTTT. Full variable domain (missing parts from reference TRBV7-9 and TRBJ2-3): DTGVSQNPRHKITKRGQNVTFRCDPISEHNRLYWYRQTLGQGPEFLTYFQNEAQLEKSRLLSDRFSAERPKGSFSTLEIQRTEQGDSAMYLCASSLGLAGGRSDTQYFGPGTRLTVL.

This clonotype was counted between two and nine times. The gene calls are TRBV24-1 and TRBJ2-1; D is undetermined. V lost 2 bases and J 7 bases, leaving 8 bases between the germline ends. The germline gives CDR1 KGHDR, CDR2 SFDVKD. The CDR3 length is 13 residues. CDR3 amino acids: CATSDSLPNEQFF. CDR3 bases: TGTGCCACCAGTGATTCCCTACCGAATGAGCAGTTCTTC.

This clonotype was seen only a few times. The chain combines TRBV27 with TRBJ1-1; 7 bases match TRBD1. With 5 bases clipped from V and 0 bases from J, the junction kept 9 bases outside the gene matches. The CDR3 sequence is 16 residues long. Germline V gene data show CDR1 as MNHEY and CDR2 as SMNVEV (reference sequence). CDR3 protein: CASSTRQGHMNTEAFF. In nucleotides, the CDR3 is TGTGCCAGCAGTACCCGACAGGGCCACATGAACACTGAAGCTTTCTTT.

In its sample, this clonotype was seen a few times. The chain links TRBV5-6 to TRBJ2-1, with D perhaps assigned TRBD1 or TRBD2 (5 bases each). The V gene lost 6 bases and the J gene lost 5 bases, with 12 bases spanning the gap. CDR3 length: 13 residues. CDR1 is SGHDT, CDR2 YYEEEE, per germline. CDR3 residues: CASTPGPNNEQFF. The CDR3 region has the DNA TGTGCCAGCACCCCGGGGCCCAACAATGAGCAGTTCTTC.

The chain recombines TRBV6-2 or TRBV6-3 with TRBJ1-2; D is perhaps TRBD1 (5 bases). Between the trimmed V and J ends, which lost 2 bases and 8 bases, there was a span of 15 bases. This CDR3 has 14 amino acids. Germline CDR1 and CDR2: MNHEY and SVGEGT. Here the CDR3 reads CASSYPPRVDGYTF. For the CDR3, the DNA is TGTGCCAGCAGTTACCCGCCCAGGGTCGACGGCTACACCTTC.

In its sample, this clonotype was seen a few times. The chain has TRBV7-3 and TRBJ2-1; D remains unclear. The CDR3 covers 15 residues. Trimming pared 5 bases from V and 0 bases from J, leaving 11 bases between. The germline V gene encodes CDR1 SGHTA and CDR2 FQGTGA. The DNA for the CDR3 is TGTGCCAGCAGCCCCCGGGCTAGCTCCTACAATGAGCAGTTCTTC. It encodes CASSPRASSYNEQFF.

This clonotype showed up just a few times. V and J are TRBV7-6 and TRBJ2-5; D gene unclear. Germline CDR1 and CDR2: SGHVS and FNYEAQ. The ends were cut back, 5 bases at V and 2 bases at J, with 9 bases in the middle. The length of the CDR3 is 13 residues. The CDR3 sequence is CASSLALQETQYF. The DNA of the CDR3 is TGTGCCAGCAGCCTGGCACTGCAAGAGACCCAGTACTTC.

The V gene is TRBV29-1, the J gene TRBJ1-1; TRBD1 might be the D (5 bases). From germline, CDR1 is SQVTM and CDR2 ANQGSEA. Trimming took 7 bases from V and 8 from J, leaving 23 bases between them. This CDR3 comprises 14 residues. The CDR3 sequence is CSAGRGRGATEAFF. DNA of the CDR3: TGCAGCGCTGGAAGGGGCAGAGGTGCTACCGAAGCTTTCTTT.

This clonotype was seen a handful of times. This chain joins TRBV18 and TRBJ1-6, with no clear D. The V end was cut by 0 bases, the J end by 5 bases, with 11 bases between. From germline, CDR1 is KGHSH and CDR2 LQKENI. The CDR3 length is 16 residues. In DNA form, the CDR3 reads TGTGCCAGCTCACCACCCCAGGCCTCGGATAATTCACCCCTCCACTTT. Its protein is CASSPPQASDNSPLHF.

The chain carries TRBV29-1 and TRBJ2-7; no firm D call. This CDR3 is built from 11 residues. Trimming pared 4 bases from V and 1 base from J, leaving 5 bases between. Germline V gives CDR1 SQVTM, CDR2 ANQGSEA. In nucleotides, the CDR3 is TGCAGCGTTGTATTGTCCTACGAGCAGTACTTC. Translated: CSVVLSYEQYF.

For the CDR3, the DNA is TGTGCCAGCAGCCCGTTTAGCGGAACCTTATATGGCACAGATACGCAGTATTTT. As protein: CASSPFSGTLYGTDTQYF. This chain connects TRBV3-1 to TRBJ2-3; tentatively, D is TRBD2 (6 bases). V shed 4 bases and J shed 1 base, with 21 bases lying between them. The germline CDR1 and CDR2 sequences are LGHDT and YNNKEL (reference sequence). The CDR3 is 18 amino acids.

This clonotype was observed many times. In DNA, the CDR3 is TGTGCCAGCAGTTTCAGTAACTCCTACAATGAGCAGTTCTTC. This translates into CASSFSNSYNEQFF. The genes are TRBV12-3 or TRBV12-4 and TRBJ2-1; D unresolved. The CDR3 is 14 amino acids. V lost 3 bases to trimming and J lost 0 bases, with 6 bases between them.

This clonotype has a handful of counts. The chain joins TRBV7-2 to TRBJ1-1, with a possible D match to TRBD1 (6 bases). The CDR3 sequence is 14 residues long. The germline V and J ends were trimmed by 1 base and 4 bases, with 10 bases remaining between them. The germline gives CDR1 SGHTA, CDR2 FQGNSA. The CDR3 coding sequence is TGTGCCAGCAGCTTAGTAACAGGGTCCACTGAAGCTTTCTTT. As protein: CASSLVTGSTEAFF.

The rearrangement links TRBV4-2 to TRBJ2-7; D is possibly TRBD1 or TRBD2 (5 bases each). This CDR3 is 15 amino acids long. From germline, CDR1 is LGHNA and CDR2 YNFKEQ. V shed 0 bases and J shed 2 bases, with 11 bases lying between them. This CDR3 is CASSQDGTRTYEQYF. The CDR3 DNA is TGTGCCAGCAGCCAAGATGGGACCCGGACCTACGAGCAGTACTTC.

This clonotype was recorded many times. The genes are TRBV20-1 and TRBJ2-5, with D possibly matching TRBD2 (5 bases). Trimming took off 8 bases at V and 5 bases at J, with 24 bases between the two ends. Germline assignment: CDR1 DFQATT and CDR2 SNEGSKA (reference sequence). There are 15 residues in the CDR3. The CDR3 DNA reads TGCAGTCATAAGTGGACGTCGAGGGCCCGGGAGACCCAGTACTTC. It yields the protein CSHKWTSRARETQYF.

V gene TRBV7-2 combines with J gene TRBJ2-2; the D is unclear. V gave up 6 bases and J gave up 0 bases, with 11 bases separating them. This CDR3 is built from 15 residues. Germline values: CDR1 SGHTA, CDR2 FQGNSA. Here the CDR3 reads CASRPPAANTGELFF. In DNA, the CDR3 is TGTGCCAGCAGGCCTCCGGCGGCGAACACCGGGGAGCTGTTTTTT.

The genes are TRBV7-3 and TRBJ2-3, with TRBD2 identical over 7 bases. CDR1 and CDR2 from the germline V gene are SGHTA and FQGTGA. This CDR3 has 19 residues. Trimming removed 2 bases from V and 2 bases from J; junction bases left unmatched: 16. CDR3 in amino acids: CASSLSSWLREKDTDTQYF. The CDR3 nucleotides read TGTGCCAGCAGCTTATCATCCTGGCTGCGGGAGAAGGACACAGATACGCAGTATTTT.

The rearrangement joins TRBV2 to TRBJ1-4; D is possibly TRBD1 (5 bases). Germline-derived CDR1 and CDR2 are SNHLY and FYNNEI. The CDR3 has 14 residues. Trimming shortened V by 6 bases and J by 4 bases, and 12 bases separated the two germline ends. In DNA, the CDR3 is TGTGCCAGCAGGGGGGACGGCCTTAATGAAAAACTGTTTTTT. Protein product: CASRGDGLNEKLFF. Looking up the rest from reference TRBV2 and TRBJ1-4 gives the full variable domain: EPEVTQTPSHQVTQMGQEVILRCVPISNHLYFYWYRQILGQKVEFLVSFYNNEISEKSEIFDDQFSVERPDGSNFTLKIRSTKLEDSAMYFCASRGDGLNEKLFFGSGTQLSVL.

The genes are TRBV29-1 and TRBJ2-1; TRBD2 matches at 7 bases. V shed 7 bases and J 6 bases; nucleotides not matched to a gene: 9. This CDR3 is built from 13 residues. Germline-derived CDR1 and CDR2 are SQVTM and ANQGSEA. The DNA for the CDR3 is TGCAGCGGTGGGAGGGCCGGAGTCAATGAGCAGTTCTTC. Its translation is CSGGRAGVNEQFF.

This clonotype was recorded many times. The J gene is TRBJ1-5, the V gene TRBV6-7; D gene unclear. TRBV6-7 is an open reading frame whose function is uncertain. V was cut by 2 bases and J by 5 bases, with 10 bases left in between. The CDR3 loop spans 14 amino acids. The chain's CDR3 is CASSYLTNHQPQHF. CDR3 in DNA: TGTGCCAGCAGTTACCTTACAAACCATCAGCCCCAGCATTTT.

The chain combines TRBV28 with TRBJ1-2, with D uncertain. Trimming left V 5 bases short and J 7 bases short, with 8 bases between. CDR1 MDHEN and CDR2 SYDVKM come from the germline V gene. The CDR3 has 11 amino acids. The CDR3 protein is CASSRTGGYTF. CDR3 bases: TGTGCCAGCAGTAGGACGGGTGGCTACACCTTC.

The table lists this clonotype with a count of one. One end of the junction does not line up with germline, which may come from a read error. V usage is TRBV10-3 and J usage is TRBJ2-5; D is perhaps TRBD1 or TRBD2 (6 bases each). CDR3 size: 14 residues. CDR1 is ENHRY and CDR2 is SYGVKD in the germline V gene. CDR3 region: CATSESQGRETQYF. The CDR3, as DNA: TGTGCCACCAGTGAGTCGCAGGGGAGGGAGACCCAGTACTTC.

This clonotype was counted at least ten times. The V gene is TRBV20-1, the J gene TRBJ2-7; either TRBD1 or TRBD2 may supply D (5 bases each). V was clipped by 3 bases and J by 1 base, with 13 bases between them. The CDR3 consists of 14 residues. Germline V gives CDR1 DFQATT, CDR2 SNEGSKA (reference sequence). CDR3 in DNA: TGCAGTGCTAGGGTGGTTGGGGGATCCTACGAGCAGTACTTC. Its translation is CSARVVGGSYEQYF.

The chain links TRBV30 to TRBJ2-7, with 7 positions matching TRBD1. The CDR3 has 15 residues. After removal of 1 base from V and 6 bases from J, the junction contained 12 bases not matched to a gene. In germline, CDR1 is GTSNPN, CDR2 SVGIG (reference sequence). CDR3 region: CAWSEATGDRVEQYF. In DNA form, the CDR3 reads TGTGCCTGGAGTGAGGCCACAGGGGATCGGGTCGAGCAGTACTTC.